This T cell receptor beta chain stems from a study of beta chain features in type 1 diabetes. Germline V gene sequence: CDR1 MNHNS, CDR2 SASEGT. V was clipped by 2 bases and J by 3 bases, with 20 bases between them. The CDR3 has 17 amino acids. This clone was picked up a small number of times. As yet, its antigen is unknown. Researchers reported sorting CD4+ naive, central memory, regulatory and stem cell-like memory cells via CD45RO/CCR7/CD25/CD127/CD95/CD27. Points from the study as a whole: Diminished insertions and augmented deletions at VDJ junctions characterized type 1 diabetes patients. The naive, central memory and Treg TCRB repertoires of patients appeared to be more similar to one another than those of healthy donors. Shorter TCRB CDR3s, moderately but significantly so, marked every one of the four CD4+ subsets in Type 1 diabetes patients.

Sequenced material consisted of expressed TCRB transcripts (all of the isolated RNA was reverse transcribed). Reads from naive, central memory and regulatory T cell samples averaged about 3.9 million. Repertoires were generated with immunoSEQ multiplex PCR, while TCRdb's copy carries only in-frame clones and drops some. The sample contains around 600,000 clones, around 12% of which appear only once. V and J are TRBV6-1 and TRBJ2-7; tentatively, D is TRBD1 or TRBD2 (5 bases each). Sequenced material: naive CD4+ T cells from blood. The source of this sequence is a man younger than 40 with type 1 diabetes. In nucleotides, the CDR3 is TGTGCCAGCAGTGAATGGCGATTAAGGGACCCCGTCTACGAGCAGTACTTC. It specifies CASSEWRLRDPVYEQYF.